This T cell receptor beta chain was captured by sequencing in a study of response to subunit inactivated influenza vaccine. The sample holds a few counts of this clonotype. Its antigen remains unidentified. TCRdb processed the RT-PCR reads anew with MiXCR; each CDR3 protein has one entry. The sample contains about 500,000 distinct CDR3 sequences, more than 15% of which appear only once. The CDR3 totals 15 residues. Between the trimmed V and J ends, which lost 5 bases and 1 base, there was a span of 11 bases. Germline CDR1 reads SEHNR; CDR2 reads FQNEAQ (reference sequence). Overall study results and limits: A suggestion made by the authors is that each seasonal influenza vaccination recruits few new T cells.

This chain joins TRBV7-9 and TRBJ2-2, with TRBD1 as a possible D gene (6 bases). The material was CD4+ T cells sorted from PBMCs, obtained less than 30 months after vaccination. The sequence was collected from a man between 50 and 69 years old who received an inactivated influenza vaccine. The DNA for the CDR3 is TGTGCCAGCAGCATACAGGGTTGGAACACCGGGGAGCTGTTTTTT. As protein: CASSIQGWNTGELFF.